These 27 T cell receptor beta chains came from one sample sequenced in a study of shared clonotypes between healthy human individuals. Naive CD8 cells lacked CD45RO, underwent positive selection for CCR7 and left out terminally differentiated effector memory CD45RA+ cells. Some clones are missing from TCRdb's copy, which holds only in-frame ones; the method was immunoSEQ multiplex PCR. The data contain under 700,000 clones, around 96% of them seen just once; the ten biggest clones take up around 0.12%. Sequencing input: naive CD8+ T cells sorted from blood. The source of these receptors is a woman in her twenties or thirties in good health.

The genes are TRBV7-2 and TRBJ2-1, with TRBD2 matching 8 bases. CDR1 is SGHTA, CDR2 FQGNSA, per germline. With 1 base clipped from V and 2 bases from J, the junction kept 1 base outside the gene matches. The CDR3 extends over 15 amino acids. The CDR3 bases are TGTGCCAGCAGCTTAGTAGCGGGGACCTACAATGAGCAGTTCTTC. This encodes CASSLVAGTYNEQFF.

For this clone: This CDR3 is also generated by other DNA sequences in the sample. The V gene is TRBV28, the J gene TRBJ2-7, with no clear D. Germline values: CDR1 MDHEN, CDR2 SYDVKM. The germline V and J ends were trimmed by 3 bases and 2 bases, with 8 bases remaining between them. The CDR3 consists of 13 residues. The CDR3 bases are TGTGCCAGCAGTTTTGGTGCAACCTACGAGCAGTACTTC. Its protein product is CASSFGATYEQYF.

The CDR3 region has the DNA TGCGCCAGCAGTGACCCCGGGTCGGGGACCGACACTGAAGCTTTCTTT. Amino acid sequence: CASSDPGSGTDTEAFF. The chain uses TRBV10-1 and TRBJ1-1; possible D gene TRBD1, 5 bases. CDR1 is WNHNN, CDR2 SYGVQD, per germline (reference sequence). This CDR3 contains 16 residues. Trimming cost V 3 bases and J 3 bases, with 17 bases left between them.

On this clone: Within the sample, other DNA sequences also encode this same CDR3. The gene calls are TRBV7-9 and TRBJ1-2, with 10 bases lining up with TRBD1. Losses at the gene ends were 4 bases for V and 1 base for J; bases not matched to a gene: 3. The CDR3 covers 15 residues. From germline, CDR1 is SEHNR and CDR2 FQNEAQ (reference sequence). Written as DNA, the CDR3 is TGTGCCAGCAGCTCGGGACAGGGGCGTAACTATGGCTACACCTTC. This gives the protein CASSSGQGRNYGYTF.

The V gene is TRBV28, the J gene TRBJ2-7; the D gene is possibly TRBD1 (6 bases). The CDR3 covers 14 residues. The germline V gene has CDR1 MDHEN and CDR2 SYDVKM. Trimming took 2 bases from V and 7 from J, leaving 15 bases between them. CDR3 DNA: TGTGCCAGCAGTTTAAGGGACACCCGGGGTGAGCAGTACTTC. This codes for CASSLRDTRGEQYF.

This rearrangement joins TRBV28 to TRBJ1-3; D is possibly TRBD1 (6 bases). The CDR3 has 15 amino acids. From germline, CDR1 is MDHEN and CDR2 SYDVKM. The V gene lost 3 bases and the J gene lost 4 bases, with 13 bases spanning the gap. The CDR3 is CASSLDSSFGNTIYF. Written as DNA, the CDR3 is TGTGCCAGCAGTTTGGACAGCTCCTTCGGAAACACCATATATTTT.

The rearrangement uses TRBV11-2 and TRBJ2-7; perhaps D is TRBD1 or TRBD2 (6 bases each). V was clipped by 4 bases and J by 5 bases, with 9 bases between them. The CDR3 is made up of 12 amino acids. Per the germline V gene, CDR1 is SGHAT and CDR2 is FQNNGV. DNA for the CDR3: TGTGCCAGCAGCTCGGGGGCCCACGAGCAGTACTTC. This codes for CASSSGAHEQYF.

DNA of the CDR3: TGTGCCAGCAGTTATGGTGGGATGAACACTGAAGCTTTCTTT. Its translation is CASSYGGMNTEAFF. The chain carries TRBV6-6 and TRBJ1-1; D not resolved. Trimming removed 3 bases from V and 0 bases from J, with 8 bases in between. Germline CDR1 MNHNY, CDR2 SVGAGI (reference sequence). There are 14 residues in the CDR3.

This chain connects TRBV20-1 to TRBJ1-5; D gene unclear. The CDR3 loop spans 10 amino acids. V was pared by 5 bases and J by 7 bases, with 6 bases between. CDR1 is DFQATT, CDR2 SNEGSKA, per germline (reference sequence). CDR3 bases: TGCAGTGCTCCCGGACAGCCCCAGCATTTT. This sequence encodes CSAPGQPQHF.

The CDR3 loop is CASSQGQGKTYEQYF. DNA for the CDR3: TGCGCCAGCAGCCAAGGGCAGGGGAAGACCTACGAGCAGTACTTC. The genes are TRBV4-1 and TRBJ2-5; possibly TRBD1 for D (6 bases). The tail of the sequence fits TRBJ2-7 better, so the J call may be wrong. Germline-derived CDR1 and CDR2 are MGHRA and YSYEKL. The CDR3 extends over 15 amino acids.

V gene TRBV4-1 combines with J gene TRBJ2-6; 13 bases are a match to TRBD2. The CDR3 consists of 21 residues. The V gene end was trimmed by 3 bases and the J gene end by 0 bases; junction bases not matched to a gene: 11. Germline V gene lookup returns CDR1 MGHRA and CDR2 YSYEKL. The CDR3 is CASSHNPGTSGVSSGANVLTF. The CDR3 nucleotides read TGCGCCAGCAGCCACAATCCCGGGACTAGCGGGGTGAGCTCTGGGGCCAACGTCCTGACTTTC.

The V and J genes are TRBV28 and TRBJ2-5; TRBD2 aligns across 9 bases. The CDR3 contains 14 residues. The ends lost 3 bases at V and 11 bases at J; junction bases unmatched: 10. The germline V gene has CDR1 MDHEN and CDR2 SYDVKM. The CDR3 nucleotides are TGTGCCAGCAGTTTGGAGCTAGCGGGATTTGAGCAGTACTTC. This encodes CASSLELAGFEQYF.

The chain carries TRBV6-5 and TRBJ2-7; 8 bases match TRBD2. With 5 bases clipped from V and 4 bases from J, the junction kept 7 bases outside the gene matches. The CDR3 spans 14 residues. Per the germline V gene, CDR1 is MNHEY and CDR2 is SVGAGI. CDR3 DNA sequence: TGTGCCAGCAGTAATAGCGGGACCCTTTACGAGCAGTACTTC. Residues: CASSNSGTLYEQYF.

This chain joins TRBV5-4 and TRBJ2-3; tentative D call: TRBD2 (5 bases). The CDR3 spans 16 residues. V lost 0 bases, J lost 2 bases, and 13 bases lay in between. Germline values: CDR1 SGHNT, CDR2 YYREEE (reference sequence). The CDR3 bases are TGTGCCAGCAGCTTGGCGCTAGCAGACCACACAGATACGCAGTATTTT. This encodes CASSLALADHTDTQYF.

The chain joins TRBV11-2 to TRBJ2-3; maybe TRBD1 (5 bases). Germline lookup yields CDR1 SGHAT and CDR2 FQNNGV. V was clipped by 3 bases and J by 4 bases, with 14 bases between them. The CDR3 extends over 15 amino acids. CDR3 region: CASSFLTRGPDTQYF. The CDR3 DNA is TGTGCCAGCAGCTTTCTAACAAGGGGTCCAGATACGCAGTATTTT. Drawing the rest from reference TRBV11-2 and TRBJ2-3, the complete variable domain is EAGVAQSPRYKIIEKRQSVAFWCNPISGHATLYWYQQILGQGPKLLIQFQNNGVVDDSQLPKDRFSAERLKGVDSTLKIQPAKLEDSAVYLCASSFLTRGPDTQYFGPGTRLTVL.

V gene TRBV19 combines with J gene TRBJ2-7, with 8 nucleotides matching TRBD1. Losses at the gene ends were 1 base for V and 5 bases for J; bases not matched to a gene: 7. The CDR3 totals 15 residues. CDR1 is LNHDA and CDR2 is SQIVND in the germline V gene (reference sequence). CDR3 in DNA: TGTGCCAGTAGTATAGCCGGACAGGGATGGAACGAGCAGTACTTC. This gives the protein CASSIAGQGWNEQYF.

The V and J genes are TRBV4-1 and TRBJ2-2; 7 bases are shared with TRBD1. CDR3 length equals 16 residues. V shed 1 base and J 5 bases; nucleotides not matched to a gene: 7. Germline V gene lookup returns CDR1 MGHRA and CDR2 YSYEKL. DNA of the CDR3: TGCGCCAGCAGCCAAGGACAGGGCGGGTGGACCGGGGAGCTGTTTTTT. It is translated as CASSQGQGGWTGELFF.

This clone was detected once. V gene TRBV6-5 combines with J gene TRBJ1-5; weak D call: TRBD1 (6 bases). CDR1 MNHEY and CDR2 SVGAGI come from the germline V gene. With 8 bases removed from V and 1 base from J, the gap between germline ends came to 12 bases. The CDR3 length is 14 residues. CDR3 residues: CASGLRGSNQPQHF. The CDR3 DNA reads TGTGCCAGCGGTCTCAGGGGAAGCAATCAGCCCCAGCATTTT.

The rearrangement joins TRBV30 to TRBJ1-2; D gene uncertain. CDR1 and CDR2 from the germline V gene are GTSNPN and SVGIG (reference sequence). V lost 5 bases, J lost 0 bases, and 13 bases lay in between. This CDR3 is 14 amino acids long. The CDR3 DNA sequence: TGTGCCTGGCTTTCGGGTGTGACTAACTATGGCTACACCTTC. It encodes CAWLSGVTNYGYTF. Together with reference TRBV30 and TRBJ1-2, the CDR3 gives the full variable domain: SQTIHQWPATLVQPVGSPLSLECTVEGTSNPNLYWYRQAAGRGLQLLFYSVGIGQISSEVPQNLSASRPQDRQFILSSKKLLLSDSGFYLCAWLSGVTNYGYTFGSGTRLTVV.

This CDR3 is CASSPPEGTGTDTQYF. The CDR3 DNA follows: TGTGCCAGCAGCCCCCCCGAGGGGACAGGCACAGATACGCAGTATTTT. The chain carries TRBV5-4 and TRBJ2-3; TRBD1 matches at 7 bases. Germline loops: CDR1 SGHNT, CDR2 YYREEE (reference sequence). After removal of 4 bases from V and 1 base from J, the junction contained 9 bases not matched to a gene. CDR3 length equals 16 residues. The whole variable domain, filled in from reference TRBV5-4 and TRBJ2-3, reads ETGVTQSPTHLIKTRGQQVTLRCSSQSGHNTVSWYQQALGQGPQFIFQYYREEENGRGNFPPRFSGLQFPNYSSELNVNALELDDSALYLCASSPPEGTGTDTQYFGPGTRLTVL.

V and J are TRBV10-2 and TRBJ1-5; 10 nucleotides line up with TRBD1. The CDR3 is 14 amino acids. J lost 4 bases, V lost 8 bases, and 5 bases had no gene match. Germline V gives CDR1 WSHSY, CDR2 SAAADI. The chain's CDR3 is CASGGTGANQPQHF. CDR3 sequence (DNA): TGCGCCAGCGGGGGGACAGGGGCTAATCAGCCCCAGCATTTT.

The chain carries TRBV19 and TRBJ1-4; 7 bases are shared with TRBD1. The CDR3 totals 15 residues. Germline V gene lookup returns CDR1 LNHDA and CDR2 SQIVND (reference sequence). Trimming at V came to 3 bases and at J to 7 bases, leaving 8 bases not matched to a gene. The CDR3 DNA reads TGTGCCAGTAGTATTGGGGGGACAGAGGGTGAAAAACTGTTTTTT. Translating gives CASSIGGTEGEKLFF.

V and J are TRBV30 and TRBJ1-1, with D maybe TRBD1 (6 bases). Germline loops: CDR1 GTSNPN, CDR2 SVGIG (reference sequence). The CDR3 spans 15 residues. V was clipped by 0 bases and J by 1 base, with 12 bases between them. The CDR3 coding sequence is TGTGCCTGGAGTGTACCGGGACACCCGAACACTGAAGCTTTCTTT. Amino acid sequence: CAWSVPGHPNTEAFF.

The chain couples TRBV19 to TRBJ1-1, with 9 positions matching TRBD1. V shed 9 bases and J 1 base; nucleotides not matched to a gene: 15. Germline loops: CDR1 LNHDA, CDR2 SQIVND (reference sequence). CDR3 size: 17 residues. The CDR3 spells CASLQGAISGWNTEAFF. CDR3 DNA sequence: TGTGCCAGCCTACAGGGGGCAATCTCTGGATGGAACACTGAAGCTTTCTTT.

This clone was observed once. In DNA, the CDR3 is TGCGCCAGCAGCCAAGCGGGGACCCGGGGCTACACCTTC. This translates into CASSQAGTRGYTF. The rearrangement joins TRBV4-1 to TRBJ1-2; D is possibly TRBD1 (5 bases). Germline V gives CDR1 MGHRA, CDR2 YSYEKL. The V end was cut by 1 base, the J end by 8 bases, with 11 bases between. The CDR3 is 13 amino acids.

The chain combines TRBV7-9 with TRBJ2-7; maybe TRBD2 (7 bases). CDR3 length: 12 residues. V lost 10 bases and J 6 bases, leaving 16 bases between the germline ends. Germline V gene sequence: CDR1 SEHNR, CDR2 FQNEAQ (reference sequence). DNA of the CDR3: TGTGCCACAGGCCGGGGGGCTATCGAGCAGTACTTC. Its translation: CATGRGAIEQYF.

In DNA form, the CDR3 reads TGTGCCAGCAGACCGGGGACAGGGGTTCAGCCCCAGCATTTT. Protein product: CASRPGTGVQPQHF. The chain recombines TRBV27 with TRBJ1-5; TRBD1 matches at 10 bases. Germline trimming cut 6 bases from V and 6 bases from J; bases unmatched to any gene: 5. Looked up from germline, CDR1 is MNHEY and CDR2 is SMNVEV (reference sequence). The CDR3 runs 14 residues.